This is a list of T cell receptor beta chains from one sample in a study of identifying expanded T cells in peripheral blood. Generated by immunoSEQ multiplex PCR, the TCRdb table keeps only in-frame clones and is missing some. The sample holds about 97,000 clones, roughly 87% seen once. The sample was blood. These receptors came from a person aged 18 to 69 in good health. Both conserved end residues are part of each CDR3. The order of the fields is D gene, J gene, clone size, V gene, CDR3 protein, CDR3 DNA. A D gene is named only where the DNA matches it firmly. For some rows the clone size is stated as once, few or many, or as a class when expanded; others skip it.

.,TRBJ2-7,.,TRBV7-8,CASSLAITSYSYEQYF,TGTGCCAGCAGCTTAGCGATAACATCTTACTCCTACGAGCAGTACTTC
.,TRBJ2-1,.,TRBV10-3,CAISEKWPDYNEQFF,TGTGCCATCAGTGAGAAGTGGCCAGACTACAATGAGCAGTTCTTC
.,TRBJ1-3,.,TRBV27,CASSLGWGSGNTIYF,TGTGCCAGCAGTTTAGGCTGGGGCTCTGGAAACACCATATATTTT
.,TRBJ1-5,few,TRBV30,CAWSSGPGQPQHF,TGTGCCTGGAGTTCAGGGCCGGGGCAGCCCCAGCATTTT
.,TRBJ2-7,.,TRBV4-2,CASSRGPSYEQYF,TGTGCCAGCAGCCGCGGACCTTCCTACGAGCAGTACTTC
TRBD1,TRBJ2-5,.,TRBV7-9,CASSWTGGEETQYF,TGTGCCAGCAGCTGGACAGGGGGGGAAGAGACCCAGTACTTC
TRBD2,TRBJ2-3,once,TRBV9,CASSVDSGGTDTQYF,TGTGCCAGCAGCGTAGACAGCGGGGGGACAGATACGCAGTATTTT
TRBD1,TRBJ1-6,.,TRBV11-2,CASSSRPPRGRANSPLHF,TGTGCCAGCAGCTCGAGACCCCCTAGGGGGCGCGCCAATTCACCCCTCCACTTT
.,TRBJ2-1,.,TRBV11-3,CASSLDQISTEQFF,TGTGCCAGCAGCTTAGATCAGATCAGCACTGAGCAGTTCTTC
TRBD2,TRBJ2-2,.,TRBV9,CASSATLRTSANTGELFF,TGTGCCAGCAGCGCGACGCTCCGGACTAGCGCGAACACCGGGGAGCTGTTTTTT
.,TRBJ2-1,.,TRBV7-2,CASSLDQGGTGSYNEQFF,TGTGCCAGCAGCTTAGATCAGGGGGGGACTGGTTCCTACAATGAGCAGTTCTTC
.,TRBJ1-3,.,TRBV5-3,CARSLVLGRVYRNTIYF,TGTGCCAGAAGCTTGGTCTTGGGGAGAGTGTATAGAAACACCATATATTTT
TRBD1,TRBJ2-5,.,TRBV7-9,CASSTRDRGPETQYF,TGTGCCAGCAGCACCCGGGACAGGGGGCCGGAGACCCAGTACTTC
.,TRBJ2-7,.,TRBV5-6,CASSETVSYEQYF,TGTGCCAGCAGCGAGACTGTTTCCTACGAGCAGTACTTC
.,TRBJ2-1,.,TRBV4-3,CASSQDRVRGRGEQFF,TGCGCCAGCAGCCAAGATCGGGTGCGAGGCCGGGGTGAGCAGTTCTTC
TRBD1,TRBJ1-5,.,TRBV10-2,CASSADRGGQPQHF,TGCGCCAGCAGCGCGGACAGGGGTGGACAGCCCCAGCATTTT
.,TRBJ1-3,.,TRBV7-2,CASRRSGNTIYF,TGTGCCAGCAGACGCTCTGGAAACACCATATATTTT
.,TRBJ1-1,.,TRBV27,CASSLGQNTEAFF,TGTGCCAGCAGTTTAGGGCAGAACACTGAAGCTTTCTTT
TRBD2,TRBJ2-7,.,TRBV4-1,CASSRTTSGGVREQYF,TGCGCCAGCAGTCGCACGACTAGCGGGGGTGTCCGCGAGCAGTACTTC
.,TRBJ1-2,.,TRBV5-6,CASSPDGPYGYTF,TGTGCCAGCAGCCCGGACGGACCCTATGGCTACACCTTC
.,TRBJ1-5,.,TRBV6-5,CASSQVYSNQPQHF,TGTGCCAGCAGTCAGGTTTATAGCAATCAGCCCCAGCATTTT
.,TRBJ2-1,few,TRBV6-5,CASSGGDSSYNEQFF,TGTGCCAGCAGTGGGGGGGACAGCTCCTACAATGAGCAGTTCTTC
.,TRBJ2-7,.,TRBV19,CASSMAWRGNEQYF,TGTGCCAGTAGTATGGCTTGGCGAGGGAACGAGCAGTACTTC
.,TRBJ1-2,.,TRBV7-2,CASSLGRYSGYGYTF,TGTGCCAGCAGCTTAGGCCGGTACTCGGGCTATGGCTACACCTTC
.,TRBJ2-5,once,TRBV5-1,CASSLEVEAEETQYF,TGCGCCAGCAGCTTGGAAGTAGAGGCAGAAGAGACCCAGTACTTC
.,TRBJ2-3,.,TRBV7-2,CASSHYGSGDTDTQYF,TGTGCCAGCAGCCATTATGGATCGGGGGACACAGATACGCAGTATTTT
.,TRBJ2-2,.,TRBV7-2,CASSLDFLASTGELFF,TGTGCCAGCAGCTTAGATTTTTTGGCTTCCACCGGGGAGCTGTTTTTT
.,TRBJ2-7,.,TRBV6-5,CASSPRGISYEQYF,TGTGCCAGCAGCCCCCGCGGTATCTCCTACGAGCAGTACTTC
TRBD2,TRBJ2-7,.,TRBV27,CASSLSGGDSYEQYF,TGTGCCAGCAGTTTATCGGGGGGGGACTCCTACGAGCAGTACTTC
TRBD2,TRBJ2-3,.,TRBV9,CASSGTSGASDTQYF,TGTGCCAGCAGCGGGACTAGCGGGGCGTCGGATACGCAGTATTTT
.,TRBJ1-1,few,TRBV6-5,CASSLLGSGAEAFF,TGTGCCAGCAGCTTACTCGGGTCAGGCGCTGAAGCTTTCTTT
TRBD1,TRBJ1-2,once,TRBV4-3,CASSYRTGGLEGYGYTF,TGCGCCAGCAGCTACCGGACAGGGGGCTTGGAAGGCTATGGCTACACCTTC
TRBD1,TRBJ1-5,.,TRBV7-2,CASSLARQGTAQHF,TGTGCCAGCAGCTTAGCACGACAGGGGACAGCCCAGCATTTT
.,TRBJ1-3,few,TRBV5-1,CASSFSPSGNTIYF,TGCGCCAGCAGCTTTTCCCCGTCTGGAAACACCATATATTTT
TRBD2,TRBJ2-5,.,TRBV7-8,CASSLGDYSFVYF,TGTGCCAGCAGCTTAGGGGACTATTCCTTCGTTTACTTC
.,TRBJ1-4,.,TRBV2,CASSERGSNEKLFF,TGTGCCAGCAGTGAACGGGGCTCTAATGAAAAACTGTTTTTT
TRBD1,TRBJ1-6,.,TRBV7-8,CASSQRTGGDSPLHF,TGTGCCAGCAGCCAGAGGACAGGGGGCGATTCACCCCTCCACTTT
.,TRBJ2-3,.,TRBV4-2,CASSQVSRLVVDTQYF,TGTGCCAGCAGCCAAGTGAGTAGGCTAGTGGTAGATACGCAGTATTTT
.,TRBJ1-3,once,TRBV2,CASSEGGPLGNTIYF,TGTGCCAGCAGTGAAGGGGGACCGCTTGGAAACACCATATATTTT
.,TRBJ1-2,.,TRBV28,CASSFSPYGYTF,TGTGCCAGCAGTTTTTCCCCTTATGGCTACACCTTC
TRBD1,TRBJ1-2,.,TRBV28,CASKKQGVGYTF,TGTGCCAGCAAAAAACAGGGGGTTGGCTACACCTTC
TRBD1,TRBJ2-2,.,TRBV19,CASSGTGFWASVTGELFF,TGTGCCAGTAGCGGGACAGGGTTTTGGGCCTCGGTCACCGGGGAGCTGTTTTTT
TRBD1,TRBJ1-2,.,TRBV10-3,CAIKGQGAARYGYTF,TGTGCCATTAAGGGACAGGGGGCTGCTAGATATGGCTACACCTTC
.,TRBJ2-3,.,TRBV5-1,CASSLSGRSTDTQYF,TGCGCCAGCAGCTTGTCAGGGAGGAGCACAGATACGCAGTATTTT
.,TRBJ1-5,.,TRBV5-4,CASSLGGYNQPQHF,TGTGCCAGCAGCTTGGGGGGTTACAATCAGCCCCAGCATTTT